These 16 T cell receptor beta chains were sequenced from one sample in a study of T cell responses to AZD1222 COVID-19 vaccine. The protocol was immunoSEQ multiplex PCR, while the TCRdb copy is restricted to in-frame clones and leaves out a portion. The top ten hold more than 4% of the sample, which has some 110,000 clones, about 90% seen once. This sample comprised peripheral blood, obtained on day 0 of AZD1222 vaccination. These receptors all stem from an adult in good health.

This chain links TRBV7-9 with TRBJ2-1; D is unresolved. The CDR3 totals 13 residues. V was shortened by 3 bases and J by 6 bases, with 9 bases between the two germline ends. Per germline, CDR1 SEHNR and CDR2 FQNEAQ (reference sequence). The CDR3 bases are TGTGCCAGCAGCTTTTTACGAATCAATGAGCAGTTCTTC. Translated: CASSFLRINEQFF.

This chain connects TRBV12-5 to TRBJ1-2; 8 positions agree with TRBD1. V dropped 0 bases and J dropped 2; count of bases not matched to a gene: 8. The length of the CDR3 is 17 residues. The germline gives CDR1 LGHNT, CDR2 FRNRAP. This CDR3 is CASGLVLGAGGNYGYTF. In nucleotides, the CDR3 is TGTGCTAGTGGTTTGGTCTTAGGGGCAGGGGGCAACTATGGCTACACCTTC.

DNA for the CDR3: TGTGCCAGCAGCTTGGGCCACGGGCCTCCACCAAATTCACCCCTCCACTTT. It codes for CASSLGHGPPPNSPLHF. The chain combines TRBV7-9 with TRBJ1-6; no clear D. This CDR3 has 17 amino acids. The V and J ends lost 3 bases and 7 bases respectively, with 19 bases between them. CDR1 is SEHNR and CDR2 is FQNEAQ in the germline V gene (reference sequence).

The genes are TRBV28 and TRBJ1-5, with TRBD1 matching over 8 bases. The germline gives CDR1 MDHEN, CDR2 SYDVKM. J was trimmed by 5 bases and V by 7 bases; bases with no gene match: 10. There are 15 residues in the CDR3. The CDR3 reads CASTPSGTGDQPQHF. The CDR3 nucleotides are TGTGCCAGCACCCCCTCCGGGACAGGAGATCAGCCCCAGCATTTT. Full variable domain (rest looked up from reference TRBV28 and TRBJ1-5): DVKVTQSSRYLVKRTGEKVFLECVQDMDHENMFWYRQDPGLGLRLIYFSYDVKMKEKGDIPEGYSVSREKKERFSLILESASTNQTSMYLCASTPSGTGDQPQHFGDGTRLSIL.

This chain links TRBV5-6 with TRBJ2-3; the D is unclear. This CDR3 is 15 amino acids long. Germline CDR1 is SGHDT and CDR2 is YYEEEE. Trimming pared 1 base from V and 4 bases from J, leaving 13 bases between. The CDR3 DNA is TGTGCCAGCAGCTTGCAGAAGGGTGTCGCAGATACGCAGTATTTT. The encoded protein is CASSLQKGVADTQYF.

The J gene is TRBJ2-1, the V gene TRBV5-4; no clear D gene. The CDR3 is 14 residues long. Germline CDR1 is SGHNT and CDR2 is YYREEE (reference sequence). Trimming took 1 base from V and 3 from J, leaving 8 bases between them. The CDR3 nucleotides are TGTGCCAGCAGCTTGCGACGGAGCTACAATGAGCAGTTCTTC. This sequence encodes CASSLRRSYNEQFF.

In DNA, the CDR3 is TGTGCCAGCTCACCAAACGCAGCGCCCTATGGCTACACCTTC. Amino acids: CASSPNAAPYGYTF. V and J are TRBV18 and TRBJ1-2; D is ambiguous. Germline V gene data show CDR1 as KGHSH and CDR2 as LQKENI. Trimming left V 2 bases short and J 4 bases short, with 11 bases between. This CDR3 is 14 amino acids long.

This chain joins TRBV5-1 and TRBJ2-3; no reliable D call. This CDR3 is built from 16 residues. The V gene's germline CDR1 is SGHRS and CDR2 YFSETQ. V dropped 4 bases and J dropped 4 bases, with 19 bases sitting between them. For the CDR3, the DNA is TGCGCCAGCAGCACCGATCCGGGCCGCATCCCAGATACGCAGTATTTT. This codes for CASSTDPGRIPDTQYF.

J is TRBJ1-2 and V is TRBV20-1; tentative D call: TRBD1 (6 bases). V lost 5 bases and J 7 bases, leaving 11 bases between the germline ends. The CDR3 length is 11 residues. The V gene's germline CDR1 is DFQATT and CDR2 SNEGSKA (reference sequence). The CDR3 here is CSAGRTAGYTF. DNA of the CDR3: TGCAGTGCTGGTAGGACAGCTGGCTACACCTTC.

A few counts support this clone. The gene calls are TRBV19 and TRBJ1-4; 11 bases are a match to TRBD1. The CDR3 extends over 15 amino acids. Per germline, CDR1 LNHDA and CDR2 SQIVND (reference sequence). V was clipped by 5 bases and J by 6 bases; unmatched bases: 5. This CDR3 is CASSYPGQGDEKLFF. CDR3 nucleotide sequence: TGTGCCAGTAGTTACCCGGGACAGGGGGATGAAAAACTGTTTTTT.

This clone was counted a single time. The rearrangement joins TRBV2 to TRBJ2-3, with D possibly TRBD1 on 5 matching bases. The CDR3 length is 15 residues. The V end lost 7 bases, the J end lost 3 bases, and 17 bases lay between the germline ends. Looked up from germline, CDR1 is SNHLY and CDR2 is FYNNEI. The CDR3 is CASMNYGARTDTQYF. CDR3 nucleotide sequence: TGTGCCAGCATGAACTATGGGGCTCGGACAGATACGCAGTATTTT.

The V gene is TRBV6-5, the J gene TRBJ2-3; D is undetermined. Germline V gene sequence: CDR1 MNHEY, CDR2 SVGAGI. V was cut by 4 bases and J by 13 bases, with 12 bases left in between. The CDR3 runs to 11 residues. The CDR3 DNA reads as TGTGCCAGCAGTTCCGACCCATGGAAGTATTTT. Protein sequence: CASSSDPWKYF.

This clone was seen only once. The chain combines TRBV10-3 with TRBJ1-2; 7 bases are a match to TRBD1. The CDR3 length is 14 residues. Germline V gene lookup returns CDR1 ENHRY and CDR2 SYGVKD. Trimming cost V 10 bases and J 4 bases; bases outside gene matches: 12. The CDR3 sequence is CATGTVYPTYGYTF. CDR3 bases: TGTGCCACCGGGACAGTATATCCTACCTATGGCTACACCTTC.

The chain uses TRBV28 and TRBJ2-3, with 9 bases that match TRBD2. The V and J ends lost 2 bases and 6 bases, in that order; junction bases with no gene match: 3. The CDR3 is made up of 14 amino acids. The germline gives CDR1 MDHEN, CDR2 SYDVKM. CDR3 nucleotide sequence: TGTGCCAGCAGTTTACGCGCGGGAGGGGATACGCAGTATTTT. Translated: CASSLRAGGDTQYF.

The chain joins TRBV7-3 to TRBJ1-3; unclear D gene. This CDR3 has 13 amino acids. CDR1 is SGHTA and CDR2 is FQGTGA in the germline V gene. V shed 5 bases and J shed 4 bases, with 9 bases lying between them. The CDR3 region has the DNA TGTGCCAGCAGCCCTAACCACGGAAACACCATATATTTT. Translating it yields CASSPNHGNTIYF.

The chain joins TRBV21-1 to TRBJ2-7. TRBV21-1 represents a pseudogene. CDR3 length: 13 amino acids. CDR3 nucleotide sequence: TGTGCCATGCTGGACCCCCCTGTTTACGAGCAGTACTTC. It is translated as CAMLDPPVYEQYF.